This TCR beta chain originates from a study of T cell repertoires in ileal Crohn's disease. Study background: About half of patients got postoperative therapy: roughly 12 thiopurines, around 20 anti-TNF. Overall study findings and caveats: Clonal expansions were more frequent in active smokers than non-smokers at surgery.

Sequenced by immunoSEQ multiplex PCR; TCRdb stores in-frame clones only, minus some. This table holds some 15,000 clones, roughly 70% found once. This clone was seen only once. Its antigen remains unidentified. Included were adult ileal or ileocolonic Crohn's patients indicated for ileocolonic resection. Sequencing used ileal tissue. This clonotype originated in an adult with Crohn's disease.

The CDR3 DNA reads TGCGCCAGCAGCCCCGGGACTCACACAGATACGCAGTATTTT. It codes for CASSPGTHTDTQYF. This chain uses TRBV4-1 with TRBJ2-3; possibly TRBD2 for D (6 bases). CDR3 length equals 14 residues. Germline CDR1 is MGHRA and CDR2 is YSYEKL. Between the trimmed V and J ends, which lost 4 bases and 2 bases, there was a span of 10 bases.